Shown below are 22 T cell receptor beta chains from a single sample sequenced in a study of STAT3 mutations in large granular lymphocyte leukemia. Profiled with immunoSEQ multiplex PCR; TCRdb holds only in-frame clones, not every one. Here the sample spans 25,000 to 40,000 clones, around 87% being singletons. Findings and limits, study-wide: At least one immunodominant TCR beta clonotype appeared in every T-cell large granular lymphocyte leukemia patient.

No antigen has been identified for these receptors. The sample comprised peripheral blood mononuclear cells. Receptors originate from a man in his 60s with T-cell large granular lymphocyte leukemia. Some clones in this sample may be carry-over from other donors' samples.

A few counts support this clone. This chain's CDR3 is CASSLGAPNYGYTF. DNA for the CDR3: TGCGCCAGCAGCCTCGGGGCCCCTAACTATGGCTACACCTTC. This chain links TRBV5-1 with TRBJ1-2; perhaps TRBD1 as D (5 bases). The CDR3 length is 14 residues. Germline V lookup: CDR1 SGHRS, CDR2 YFSETQ. V lost 4 bases, J lost 0 bases, and 10 bases lay in between.

The DNA of the CDR3 is TGTGCCAGCAGTCCCGGACAGATAAACTATGGCTACACCTTC. Translation: CASSPGQINYGYTF. This sequence joins TRBV27 and TRBJ1-2; maybe TRBD1 (6 bases). Germline-derived CDR1 and CDR2 are MNHEY and SMNVEV (reference sequence). V dropped 5 bases and J dropped 2 bases, with 12 bases sitting between them. This CDR3 has 14 amino acids.

The chain carries TRBV18 and TRBJ2-7; D not certain. CDR1 and CDR2 (germline): KGHSH, LQKENI. V was shortened by 3 bases and J by 3 bases, with 9 bases between the two germline ends. CDR3 length: 13 residues. The CDR3 reads CASSPSMNYEQYF. In nucleotides, the CDR3 is TGTGCCAGCTCACCTTCTATGAACTACGAGCAGTACTTC. Using reference TRBV18 and TRBJ2-7 for the parts outside the CDR3, the full variable domain is NAGVMQNPRHLVRRRGQEARLRCSPMKGHSHVYWYRQLPEEGLKFMVYLQKENIIDESGMPKERFSAEFPKEGPSILRIQQVVRGDSAAYFCASSPSMNYEQYFGPGTRLTVT.

V is TRBV4-3 and J is TRBJ1-2; tentative D call: TRBD1 (5 bases). The CDR3 runs to 13 residues. Per germline, CDR1 LGHNA and CDR2 YSLEER. Trimming pared 4 bases from V and 7 bases from J, leaving 13 bases between. The CDR3 bases are TGCGCCAGCAGCCCCGGGACCATCGGTGGCTACACCTTC. This sequence encodes CASSPGTIGGYTF.

The rearrangement uses TRBV5-1 and TRBJ2-7, with 7 bases aligning to TRBD1. CDR3 length: 16 residues. CDR1 is SGHRS and CDR2 is YFSETQ in the germline V gene. With 4 bases clipped from V and 2 bases from J, the junction kept 12 bases outside the gene matches. The CDR3 loop is CASSATPGQHTYEQYF. CDR3 coding DNA: TGCGCCAGCAGCGCGACTCCGGGACAGCACACCTACGAGCAGTACTTC.

This chain connects TRBV28 to TRBJ1-2; tentative D call: TRBD1 (6 bases). Germline V gives CDR1 MDHEN, CDR2 SYDVKM. CDR3 length: 14 amino acids. V gave up 2 bases and J gave up 4 bases, with 11 bases separating them. CDR3 region: CASSLGRGLYGYTF. The CDR3 nucleotides are TGTGCCAGCAGTTTAGGCAGGGGCCTCTATGGCTACACCTTC.

The chain joins TRBV29-1 to TRBJ2-7; TRBD1 aligns across 9 bases. Losses at the gene ends were 4 bases for V and 6 bases for J; bases not matched to a gene: 10. The CDR3 sequence is 14 residues long. Germline V gives CDR1 SQVTM, CDR2 ANQGSEA. In nucleotides, the CDR3 is TGCAGCGTTGGTAGGGGACAGGGCCGCAGCGAGCAGTACTTC. This encodes CSVGRGQGRSEQYF.

The chain combines TRBV5-4 with TRBJ2-5; 10 positions agree with TRBD2. The CDR3 has 16 amino acids. V shed 0 bases, J shed 5 bases, and the junction held 7 bases outside the gene matches. The germline gives CDR1 SGHNT, CDR2 YYREEE (reference sequence). As DNA, the CDR3 is TGTGCCAGCAGCTTGGCAGCGGGAGGGCCCAGGGAGACCCAGTACTTC. This sequence encodes CASSLAAGGPRETQYF.

The CDR3 DNA reads TGCGCCAGCCTCCTCACCGCGGGGGCCGGGGAGCTGTTTTTT. It specifies CASLLTAGAGELFF. The chain combines TRBV5-1 with TRBJ2-2; 7 bases fit TRBD2. The CDR3 is made up of 14 amino acids. Germline CDR1 reads SGHRS; CDR2 reads YFSETQ. V shed 7 bases and J 6 bases; nucleotides not matched to a gene: 9.

Here the CDR3 reads CASSRAGGPSYNEQFF. The DNA for the CDR3 is TGTGCCAGCTCCCGAGCGGGAGGGCCGTCCTACAATGAGCAGTTCTTC. The chain recombines TRBV5-4 with TRBJ2-1; 10 bases are shared with TRBD2. The V gene end was trimmed by 7 bases and the J gene end by 1 base; junction bases not matched to a gene: 8. The CDR3 has 16 amino acids. CDR1 and CDR2 (germline): SGHNT, YYREEE (reference sequence).

The chain carries TRBV6-6 and TRBJ2-7; 9 positions agree with TRBD1. V trimming: 2 bases; J trimming: 6 bases; junction bases outside the gene matches: 8. There are 15 residues in the CDR3. The germline V gene encodes CDR1 MNHNY and CDR2 SVGAGI (reference sequence). In nucleotides, the CDR3 is TGTGCCAGCAGTTACGGAGGACAGGGGCCTGCCGAGCAGTACTTC. It specifies CASSYGGQGPAEQYF.

The J gene is TRBJ1-4, the V gene TRBV5-1; D remains ambiguous. Germline CDR1 and CDR2: SGHRS and YFSETQ. The CDR3 is 18 residues long. Trimming shortened V by 2 bases and J by 0 bases, and 17 bases separated the two germline ends. CDR3 region: CASSLRALPSATNEKLFF. The CDR3 nucleotides read TGCGCCAGCAGCTTACGAGCGCTACCGAGCGCAACTAATGAAAAACTGTTTTTT.

V is TRBV19 and J is TRBJ2-7; the match to TRBD1 covers 9 bases. Losses at the gene ends were 4 bases for V and 1 base for J; bases not matched to a gene: 5. The CDR3 is made up of 15 amino acids. The germline V gene has CDR1 LNHDA and CDR2 SQIVND (reference sequence). For the CDR3, the DNA is TGTGCCAGTAGTACCTCCGGGACAGGGTCCTACGAGCAGTACTTC. Its protein product is CASSTSGTGSYEQYF.

This clone came up a few times. The CDR3 DNA reads TGTGCCAGCAGCTTAGGCAGGACCTATGGCTACACCTTC. Translation gives CASSLGRTYGYTF. The chain carries TRBV7-2 and TRBJ1-2, with unresolved D. This CDR3 has 13 amino acids. V was trimmed by 1 base and J by 4 bases, leaving 7 bases between them. Germline V CDR1 and CDR2: SGHTA, FQGNSA.

CDR3 sequence (DNA): TGTGCCAGCAGCTTAGTTACCGGGACAGCCTCCTACGAGCAGTACTTC. It yields the protein CASSLVTGTASYEQYF. The chain joins TRBV7-2 to TRBJ2-7; 7 nucleotides line up with TRBD1. Trimming removed 1 base from V and 0 bases from J; junction bases left unmatched: 6. The CDR3 consists of 16 residues. CDR1 and CDR2 (germline): SGHTA, FQGNSA.

The rearrangement joins TRBV12-2 to TRBJ1-5; TRBD1 is the table's D call and was not checked against the DNA. TRBV12-2 is termed a pseudogene. The CDR3 is 17 residues long. CDR3 sequence: CASRLVYPGIFNQPQHF. DNA for the CDR3: TGTGCAAGTCGCTTAGTGTATCCAGGGATCTTCAATCAGCCCCAGCATTTT.

The sample holds one count of this clone. The chain couples TRBV27 to TRBJ1-6; D gene ambiguous. With 2 bases removed from V and 8 bases from J, the gap between germline ends came to 4 bases. The CDR3 contains 12 residues. Germline CDR1 is MNHEY and CDR2 is SMNVEV (reference sequence). The CDR3 reads CASSLRDSPLHF. The DNA of the CDR3 is TGTGCCAGCAGTTTAAGGGATTCACCCCTCCACTTT.

This sequence joins TRBV7-2 and TRBJ2-7; TRBD1 matches 12 bases. Germline V CDR1 and CDR2: SGHTA, FQGNSA. J lost 2 bases, V lost 5 bases, and 4 bases had no gene match. The CDR3 has 15 residues. This CDR3 reads CASSVRDRGPYEQYF. CDR3 in DNA: TGTGCCAGCAGCGTCCGGGACAGGGGGCCCTACGAGCAGTACTTC.

This clone is a singleton in its sample. The rearrangement links TRBV6-6 to TRBJ2-7; TRBD1 might be the D (5 bases). The germline V and J ends were trimmed by 0 bases and 2 bases, with 8 bases remaining between them. The CDR3 consists of 14 residues. Germline V gene sequence: CDR1 MNHNY, CDR2 SVGAGI (reference sequence). CDR3 protein: CASSYSDSTYEQYF. The CDR3 region has the DNA TGTGCCAGCAGTTACTCTGACAGCACCTACGAGCAGTACTTC.

In this sample, this clone turned up a few times. The rearrangement links TRBV5-3 to TRBJ2-1; D ambiguous. TRBV5-3 is an ORF, with its function uncertain. Trimming cost V 1 base and J 5 bases, with 10 bases left between them. The CDR3 runs to 14 residues. The chain's CDR3 is CARSLKYRDNEQFF. For the CDR3, the DNA is TGTGCCAGAAGCTTGAAATATAGAGACAATGAGCAGTTCTTC.

The rearrangement links TRBV5-4 to TRBJ2-5, with D possibly TRBD2 on 6 matching bases. V dropped 0 bases and J dropped 1 base, with 10 bases sitting between them. The CDR3 has 15 residues. Germline V gene lookup returns CDR1 SGHNT and CDR2 YYREEE (reference sequence). CDR3 in amino acids: CASSLDSGRQETQYF. The CDR3 region has the DNA TGTGCCAGCAGCTTGGATAGCGGACGCCAAGAGACCCAGTACTTC.

The CDR3 DNA sequence: TGCGCCAGCAGCTTGGCCGGCGGCGGGACAGATACGCAGTATTTT. Translated: CASSLAGGGTDTQYF. The V gene is TRBV5-1, the J gene TRBJ2-3; D might be TRBD2 (5 bases). Per the germline V gene, CDR1 is SGHRS and CDR2 is YFSETQ. Trimming cost V 0 bases and J 3 bases, with 11 bases left between them. There are 15 residues in the CDR3.